This TCR beta chain was found in a study of cytomegalovirus exposure and HLA in healthy donors. Germline V lookup: CDR1 GTSNPN, CDR2 SVGIG (reference sequence). CDR3 length equals 13 residues. V was pared by 0 bases and J by 7 bases, with 12 bases between. Study-wide results and caveats: Reportedly, cytomegalovirus status was diagnosed with high sensitivity and specificity. Immune exposure data for these donors was limited to CMV serostatus.

Concerning this clone itself: Its cognate antigen is unknown.

Everyone who donated was a healthy bone marrow donor. Donors were ostensibly healthy at sampling, although undocumented immune exposures were probable. The PCR had 60 Vbeta and 13 Jbeta primers. Libraries were prepared by immunoSEQ multiplex PCR; TCRdb keeps only in-frame clonotypes and omits some of them. The sample has about 200,000 clones; around 76% are singletons. Material for sequencing was PBMCs. V and J are TRBV30 and TRBJ1-2; D is uncertain. This sequence originates from a man aged 25-45 years in good health and CMV-seronegative. DNA of the CDR3: TGTGCCTGGAGTGTTGTTTCAACGGGTGGCTACACCTTC. Translated: CAWSVVSTGGYTF. Full variable domain (missing parts from reference TRBV30 and TRBJ1-2): SQTIHQWPATLVQPVGSPLSLECTVEGTSNPNLYWYRQAAGRGLQLLFYSVGIGQISSEVPQNLSASRPQDRQFILSSKKLLLSDSGFYLCAWSVVSTGGYTFGSGTRLTVV.